Below are 27 T cell receptor beta chains sequenced from a single sample in a study of blood T cell repertoires in COVID-19 (dated by TCRdb to 2020 to 2021). Receptor libraries were prepared by the immunoSEQ multiplex PCR assay. TCRdb limited this immuneACCESS table to in-frame rearrangements with V and J called. A share of clones is missing; checked studies link under half to unresolved V genes, and the rest is unexplained. For this sample the table gives over 250,000 clones, of which about four fifths were detected only once. Over 1.3% of the sample rests with the top ten. Input material: peripheral blood. The receptors derive from a human donor with COVID-19, enrolled during active disease. The donor label of this sample is uncertain.

J is TRBJ2-1 and V is TRBV3-1 (or the pseudogene TRBV3-2); perhaps TRBD2 as D (5 bases). Germline assignment: CDR1 LGHDT and CDR2 YNNKEL (reference sequence). With 4 bases removed from V and 8 bases from J, the gap between germline ends came to 24 bases. The CDR3 has 17 residues. CDR3 DNA: TGTGCCAGCAGCCCCCCCGTTTATAGCGACTTTAACCATGAGCAGTTCTTC. This translates into CASSPPVYSDFNHEQFF.

This clone was observed a handful of times. This chain uses TRBV19 with TRBJ1-1; TRBD1 agrees at 10 bases. CDR3 length: 15 amino acids. The J segment lost 4 bases and the V segment lost 6 bases, leaving 8 bases of the junction unmatched. The germline CDR1 and CDR2 sequences are LNHDA and SQIVND (reference sequence). This CDR3 reads CASRPTGGLPTEAFF. The CDR3 DNA reads as TGTGCCAGTAGGCCGACAGGGGGCCTCCCCACTGAAGCTTTCTTT. Full variable domain (outside the CDR3, taken from reference TRBV19 and TRBJ1-1): DGGITQSPKYLFRKEGQNVTLSCEQNLNHDAMYWYRQDPGQGLRLIYYSQIVNDFQKGDIAEGYSVSREKKESFPLTVTSAQKNPTAFYLCASRPTGGLPTEAFFGQGTRLTVV.

The chain links TRBV12-3 or TRBV12-4 to TRBJ1-1; D not resolved. The CDR3 consists of 12 residues. Trimming shortened V by 2 bases and J by 2 bases, and 3 bases separated the two germline ends. This CDR3 is CASSLLNTEAFF. For the CDR3, the DNA is TGTGCCAGCAGTTTACTCAACACTGAAGCTTTCTTT.

The chain has TRBV28 and TRBJ2-5; 7 bases align to TRBD2. The V gene end was trimmed by 5 bases and the J gene end by 2 bases; junction bases not matched to a gene: 8. The germline V gene encodes CDR1 MDHEN and CDR2 SYDVKM. The CDR3 consists of 15 residues. CDR3 amino acids: CASSAILASQETQYF. The CDR3 coding sequence is TGTGCCAGCAGTGCCATACTAGCGAGTCAAGAGACCCAGTACTTC.

This clone was found once. J is TRBJ2-5 and V is TRBV29-1, with a tentative D call TRBD1 (6 bases). Trimming left V 1 base short and J 1 base short, with 16 bases between. Germline assignment: CDR1 SQVTM and CDR2 ANQGSEA. The CDR3 length is 16 residues. The CDR3 loop is CSVEGGPDRTQETQYF. CDR3 DNA sequence: TGCAGCGTTGAAGGGGGGCCGGACCGAACCCAAGAGACCCAGTACTTC. The variable domain in full, with the rest retrieved from reference TRBV29-1 and TRBJ2-5, is SAVISQKPSRDICQRGTSLTIQCQVDSQVTMMFWYRQQPGQSLTLIATANQGSEATYESGFVIDKFPISRPNLTFSTLTVSNMSPEDSSIYLCSVEGGPDRTQETQYFGPGTRLLVL.

This clone was detected once. V gene TRBV28 combines with J gene TRBJ1-2; perhaps TRBD1 as D (6 bases). With 6 bases removed from V and 5 bases from J, the gap between germline ends came to 22 bases. In germline, CDR1 is MDHEN, CDR2 SYDVKM. CDR3 size: 16 residues. As DNA, the CDR3 is TGTGCCAGCAGGCCCCAAGGACAGCGCTTTGGATATGGCTACACCTTC. This sequence encodes CASRPQGQRFGYGYTF.

The chain carries TRBV10-1 and TRBJ1-4, with D uncertain. Germline loops: CDR1 WNHNN, CDR2 SYGVQD (reference sequence). V was cut by 0 bases and J by 8 bases, with 7 bases left in between. CDR3 length: 13 amino acids. CDR3 in amino acids: CASSESGLEKLFF. The CDR3 DNA is TGCGCCAGCAGTGAGTCCGGTTTGGAAAAACTGTTTTTT.

This clone came up once. The genes are TRBV5-6 and TRBJ1-1; the D gene is possibly TRBD1 (6 bases). The V and J ends lost 4 bases and 1 base respectively, with 11 bases between them. Germline assignment: CDR1 SGHDT and CDR2 YYEEEE. CDR3 size: 14 residues. CDR3 residues: CASSRDIPNTEAFF. The CDR3 DNA follows: TGTGCCAGCAGCAGGGACATACCGAACACTGAAGCTTTCTTT. Combining the CDR3 with reference TRBV5-6 and TRBJ1-1 gives the whole variable domain DAGVTQSPTHLIKTRGQQVTLRCSPKSGHDTVSWYQQALGQGPQFIFQYYEEEERQRGNFPDRFSGHQFPNYSSELNVNALLLGDSALYLCASSRDIPNTEAFFGQGTRLTVV.

This sequence joins TRBV3-1 (or the pseudogene TRBV3-2) and TRBJ2-1, with D perhaps matching TRBD1 (6 bases). Per germline, CDR1 LGHDT and CDR2 YNNKEL (reference sequence). The CDR3 runs 16 residues. With 1 base removed from V and 4 bases from J, the gap between germline ends came to 14 bases. The CDR3 DNA reads TGTGCCAGCAGCCAAGGGACTTGGGGGCCTTACAATGAGCAGTTCTTC. This gives the protein CASSQGTWGPYNEQFF.

The chain uses TRBV7-9 and TRBJ2-1; TRBD2 agrees at 13 bases. Per germline, CDR1 SEHNR and CDR2 FQNEAQ (reference sequence). The J segment lost 7 bases and the V segment lost 3 bases, leaving 9 bases of the junction unmatched. The CDR3 contains 17 residues. As DNA, the CDR3 is TGTGCCAGCAGCTTGGCGACTAGCGGGAGGAGAAGTAATGAGCAGTTCTTC. Translating it yields CASSLATSGRRSNEQFF.

The rearrangement joins TRBV19 to TRBJ2-3, with 8 positions matching TRBD2. Unmatched junction bases numbered 4, after V lost 1 base and J lost 1 base. This CDR3 comprises 16 residues. CDR1 is LNHDA and CDR2 is SQIVND in the germline V gene (reference sequence). CDR3 loop: CASSIGRRGGTDTQYF. The CDR3 DNA reads TGTGCCAGTAGTATAGGGAGGCGGGGGGGCACAGATACGCAGTATTTT. Drawing the rest from reference TRBV19 and TRBJ2-3, the complete variable domain is DGGITQSPKYLFRKEGQNVTLSCEQNLNHDAMYWYRQDPGQGLRLIYYSQIVNDFQKGDIAEGYSVSREKKESFPLTVTSAQKNPTAFYLCASSIGRRGGTDTQYFGPGTRLTVL.

J is TRBJ1-5 and V is TRBV27; weak D call: TRBD1 (5 bases). There are 18 residues in the CDR3. V was pared by 6 bases and J by 6 bases, with 27 bases between. Germline V CDR1 and CDR2: MNHEY, SMNVEV (reference sequence). This chain's CDR3 is CASRAEGRSNLRSQPQHF. The CDR3 nucleotides are TGTGCCAGCAGAGCTGAGGGGAGGAGCAACTTAAGGAGTCAGCCCCAGCATTTT.

This clone occurred a few times. The J gene is TRBJ1-2, the V gene TRBV5-1; 7 bases are a match to TRBD1. Trimming removed 4 bases from V and 3 bases from J; junction bases left unmatched: 9. This CDR3 has 15 amino acids. Germline V gene lookup returns CDR1 SGHRS and CDR2 YFSETQ. The CDR3 loop reads CASSSNAGTDYGYTF. CDR3 nucleotides: TGCGCCAGCAGCAGTAACGCCGGGACAGACTATGGCTACACCTTC.

The chain uses TRBV19 and TRBJ2-7; TRBD1 matches 7 bases. V shed 6 bases and J 0 bases; nucleotides not matched to a gene: 5. This CDR3 has 14 residues. CDR1 LNHDA and CDR2 SQIVND come from the germline V gene (reference sequence). CDR3 sequence: CASRFRDSSYEQYF. DNA of the CDR3: TGTGCCAGTAGGTTCCGGGACAGCTCCTACGAGCAGTACTTC.

This rearrangement joins TRBV19 to TRBJ2-7, with 15 bases identical to TRBD2. Per the germline V gene, CDR1 is LNHDA and CDR2 is SQIVND (reference sequence). The CDR3 runs to 19 residues. With 4 bases clipped from V and 3 bases from J, the junction kept 13 bases outside the gene matches. CDR3 DNA sequence: TGTGCCAGTAGTAGATTGAGCGGACTAGCGGGAGGGCCGGGCTACGAGCAGTACTTC. This encodes CASSRLSGLAGGPGYEQYF.

The genes are TRBV20-1 and TRBJ2-3; 12 bases fit TRBD2. CDR1 is DFQATT and CDR2 is SNEGSKA in the germline V gene (reference sequence). The V segment lost 3 bases and the J segment 4 bases; nucleotides outside the gene matches: 11. The CDR3 totals 17 residues. As DNA, the CDR3 is TGCAGTGCTAGTAGAAGGCTAGCGGGAGGGCCCCCAGATACGCAGTATTTT. Its translation is CSASRRLAGGPPDTQYF.

The rearrangement joins TRBV19 to TRBJ1-1, with D tentatively TRBD1 (5 bases). This CDR3 has 15 amino acids. CDR1 is LNHDA and CDR2 is SQIVND in the germline V gene (reference sequence). V was pared by 7 bases and J by 0 bases, with 15 bases between. CDR3 DNA sequence: TGTGCCAGTACTCAACGGGGGGATTTGAACACTGAAGCTTTCTTT. Its protein product is CASTQRGDLNTEAFF.

This CDR3 is CASSPETGSSYEQYF. The CDR3, as DNA: TGCGCCAGCAGCCCCGAGACAGGGAGCTCCTACGAGCAGTACTTC. The chain is built from TRBV5-1 and TRBJ2-7; 7 positions agree with TRBD1. J gave up 0 bases and V 4 bases, and 7 bases lay outside the gene matches. Germline values: CDR1 SGHRS, CDR2 YFSETQ. The CDR3 is 15 amino acids.

The V call is TRBV28, the J call TRBJ1-5; D may be TRBD1 (6 bases). CDR3 length equals 16 residues. V gave up 5 bases and J gave up 4 bases, with 18 bases separating them. From germline, CDR1 is MDHEN and CDR2 SYDVKM. CDR3 protein: CASSPHGSGQNQPQHF. CDR3 DNA sequence: TGTGCCAGCAGTCCCCATGGTAGTGGACAGAATCAGCCCCAGCATTTT.

On this clone itself: Germline is not matched at one junction end, which may reflect a read error. This chain joins TRBV7-7 and TRBJ2-1, with 7 bases aligning to TRBD2. The CDR3 spans 18 residues. In germline, CDR1 is SSHAT, CDR2 FNYEAQ (reference sequence). The CDR3, as DNA: TGTGCTAGCAGCTTAAGGGCGGTGGCTAGCGGAGTTTACAATGAGCAGTTCTTC. Amino acids: CASSLRAVASGVYNEQFF.

This sequence joins TRBV7-9 and TRBJ1-2; D possibly corresponds to TRBD1 (5 bases). The length of the CDR3 is 16 residues. From germline, CDR1 is SEHNR and CDR2 FQNEAQ (reference sequence). V lost 1 base and J 1 base, leaving 13 bases between the germline ends. CDR3 protein: CASSLDGTTDNYGYTF. The CDR3 bases are TGTGCCAGCAGCTTAGATGGGACTACGGATAACTATGGCTACACCTTC.

The rearrangement joins TRBV5-6 to TRBJ2-1; perhaps TRBD2 as D (5 bases). The V gene lost 4 bases and the J gene lost 6 bases, with 23 bases spanning the gap. The germline CDR1 and CDR2 sequences are SGHDT and YYEEEE. The CDR3 spans 17 residues. CDR3 nucleotide sequence: TGTGCCAGCAGCCCGTCTAGCAGCTTTTTTATATTCAATGAGCAGTTCTTC. Translating it yields CASSPSSSFFIFNEQFF.

The chain couples TRBV27 to TRBJ2-5; 10 nucleotides line up with TRBD2. V was clipped by 5 bases and J by 5 bases; unmatched bases: 11. CDR3 size: 16 residues. Germline CDR1 and CDR2: MNHEY and SMNVEV (reference sequence). CDR3 DNA sequence: TGTGCCAGCAGTCCTCCTGAGCGGGAGGGCCGGGAGACCCAGTACTTC. The encoded protein is CASSPPEREGRETQYF.

The CDR3 nucleotides read TGTGCCAGCAGATCACTAGCGGCCGGCCCAGATACGCAGTATTTT. Amino acid sequence: CASRSLAAGPDTQYF. The rearrangement links TRBV6-5 to TRBJ2-3, with TRBD2 identical over 8 bases. The V gene end was trimmed by 6 bases and the J gene end by 4 bases; junction bases not matched to a gene: 9. The CDR3 runs 15 residues. Germline assignment: CDR1 MNHEY and CDR2 SVGAGI.

This chain links TRBV5-1 with TRBJ2-3; 10 bases are a match to TRBD2. Looked up from germline, CDR1 is SGHRS and CDR2 is YFSETQ. This CDR3 is 18 amino acids long. The ends lost 0 bases at V and 2 bases at J; junction bases unmatched: 9. The CDR3 loop is CASSLEGTSGTITDTQYF. The CDR3 DNA follows: TGCGCCAGCAGCTTGGAGGGAACTAGCGGGACTATCACAGATACGCAGTATTTT.

The chain employs TRBV18 and TRBJ2-5, with D tentatively TRBD2 (6 bases). The germline V and J ends were trimmed by 4 bases and 3 bases, with 12 bases remaining between them. There are 14 residues in the CDR3. Germline assignment: CDR1 KGHSH and CDR2 LQKENI. In nucleotides, the CDR3 is TGTGCCAGCTCACTCAGACCGGGAGAAGAGACCCAGTACTTC. Amino acids: CASSLRPGEETQYF.

This sequence joins TRBV3-1 (or the pseudogene TRBV3-2) and TRBJ1-2; maybe TRBD1 (6 bases). There are 14 residues in the CDR3. V lost 2 bases and J lost 6, with 13 bases in between. Germline V gene lookup returns CDR1 LGHDT and CDR2 YNNKEL (reference sequence). The CDR3 nucleotides are TGTGCCAGCAGCCAACCGGGACAAGTAAATGGCTACACCTTC. This codes for CASSQPGQVNGYTF.